This is a list of T cell receptor beta chains from one sample in a study of regulatory T cells in long-lasting Graves disease. MiXCR, applied by TCRdb to the multiplex PCR reads, yields one record per CDR3 protein. The sample has roughly 400,000 distinct CDR3 sequences; 20% to 25% are singletons. Specimen: peripheral blood mononuclear cells (PBMCs), collected when the disease was refractory, from a patient treated with antithyroid drugs. These receptors came from a female donor with Graves disease. CDR3s include the opening cysteine and the closing phenylalanine or tryptophan. For some rows the clone size is stated as once, few or many, or as a class when expanded; others skip it.

TRBV6-2/TRBV6-3	TRBJ2-2	-	CASSYGTGTFTGELFF
TRBV4-1	TRBJ2-5	few	CASSQRGLAGVQETQYF
TRBV7-2	TRBJ1-1	-	CASSLWGLDTEAFF
TRBV4-3	TRBJ2-7	few	CASSQDRQYSYEQYF
TRBV6-1	TRBJ1-6	few	CASSRQGRYSPLHF
TRBV7-8	TRBJ2-7	many	CASSLESSWGYEQYF
TRBV7-6	TRBJ1-1	few	CASSQGHPKNTEAFF
TRBV20-1	TRBJ2-7	-	CSAVTGLAGERRSYEQYF
TRBV2	TRBJ2-3	many	CASSEGLAPSTDTQYF
TRBV6-5	TRBJ1-3	-	CASSYGGLYSGNTIYF
TRBV12-3/TRBV12-4	TRBJ2-7	many	CASRGGNPYEQYF
TRBV12-3/TRBV12-4	TRBJ2-5	many	CASSLRLQETQYF
TRBV13	TRBJ1-2	few	CASSSPSEGARGYTF
TRBV11-2	TRBJ2-2	many	CASSLNTGELFF
TRBV12-3/TRBV12-4	TRBJ1-1	many	CASSYSYRGYAFF
TRBV2	TRBJ2-1	few	CALKRVNNEQFF
TRBV2	TRBJ1-5	many	CASSRNLGGGGNQPQHF
TRBV10-1	TRBJ2-2	-	CASSFPGAGELFF
TRBV7-2	TRBJ1-1	many	CASSLTTRSEAFF
TRBV7-2	TRBJ1-1	-	CVSSPRQGRPPEAFF
TRBV28	TRBJ1-5	few	CASSTTAPNQPQHF
TRBV18	TRBJ1-6	-	CASSPDNTDRGFSPLHF
TRBV7-2	TRBJ2-7	many	CASSPRGGYEQYF
TRBV5-1	TRBJ1-4	-	CASSSTTLEKLFF
TRBV4-3	TRBJ1-4	-	CASSLSRGVVGSGSEKLFF
TRBV29-1	TRBJ1-1	many	CSVEDLREAFF
TRBV20-1	TRBJ2-5	many	CSARRTAVQETQYF
TRBV7-9	TRBJ1-5	many	CASSSSTGASNQPQHF
TRBV20-1	TRBJ2-7	many	CSVPSGFPAYEQYF
TRBV6-1	TRBJ2-7	few	CASSTGPFYEQYF
TRBV5-6	TRBJ1-1	-	CASSLGYYGSEAFF
TRBV13	TRBJ2-7	-	CASSLLGHRMKLHSYEQYF
TRBV28	TRBJ2-3	-	CASSSSLRLAGDTDTQYF
TRBV12-3/TRBV12-4	TRBJ2-7	-	CASSDTGTGVYEQYF
TRBV20-1	TRBJ2-7	few	CSARVPGLGGRGYEQYF
TRBV2	TRBJ1-5	many	CASSERAGRNQPQHF
TRBV6-2/TRBV6-3	TRBJ2-5	once	CASSSGTVETQYF
TRBV28	TRBJ2-7	many	CASKPPGVLDEQYF
TRBV15	TRBJ1-5	-	CATSLDGNNQPQHF
TRBV6-1	TRBJ2-7	few	CASRETSGPSYEQYF
TRBV7-3	TRBJ2-3	-	CASSQAGSTDTQYF
TRBV7-6	TRBJ2-2	-	CASSLGLAGVGANTGELFF
TRBV28	TRBJ1-4	many	CASSLGPSVEKLFF
TRBV19	TRBJ1-1	few	CASSMGVANTEAFF